These 8 T cell receptor beta chains originate from one sample sequenced in a study of shared clonotypes between healthy human individuals. Here immunoSEQ multiplex PCR was the method, and the copy in TCRdb shows in-frame clones only, minus some. The sample shows some 700,000 clones, roughly 88% of them seen only once. The sequenced sample was memory CD8+ T cells from PBMCs. Subset defined: CD45RO+ cells pooled with CCR7-negative TemRA cells. All receptors come from a young man in good health. Some clones in this sample may be carry-over from other donors' samples.

V is TRBV7-9 and J is TRBJ2-5; unclear D gene. The ends were cut back, 4 bases at V and 11 bases at J, with 20 bases in the middle. Germline loops: CDR1 SEHNR, CDR2 FQNEAQ (reference sequence). There are 14 residues in the CDR3. The CDR3 coding sequence is TGTGCCAGCAGCTGGGGTCATCGCTCTGCAGAGCAGTACTTC. Amino acid sequence: CASSWGHRSAEQYF.

This clone turned up a few times. The V and J genes are TRBV28 and TRBJ1-5; D gene unclear. CDR3 size: 14 residues. V lost 4 bases and J 10 bases, leaving 17 bases between the germline ends. CDR1 is MDHEN and CDR2 is SYDVKM in the germline V gene. CDR3 amino acids: CASSWDQRGHPQHF. The CDR3 nucleotides read TGTGCCAGCAGTTGGGATCAACGGGGTCATCCCCAGCATTTT.

The gene calls are TRBV11-3 and TRBJ2-7; D is unclear. The ends were cut back, 5 bases at V and 5 bases at J, with 10 bases in the middle. The CDR3 has 12 amino acids. Germline lookup yields CDR1 SGHNT and CDR2 YENEEA. The CDR3: CASSLNSHEQYF. Here the CDR3 DNA reads TGTGCCAGCAGCCTAAACAGTCACGAGCAGTACTTC.

In regard to this clone: The same CDR3 is also encoded by other DNA sequences in this sample. The rearrangement links TRBV11-2 to TRBJ2-7; the D is unclear. The germline gives CDR1 SGHAT, CDR2 FQNNGV. The CDR3 sequence is 12 residues long. The ends were cut back, 0 bases at V and 1 base at J, with 1 base in the middle. The CDR3 nucleotides are TGTGCCAGCAGCTTAGATTCCTACGAGCAGTACTTC. This translates into CASSLDSYEQYF.

The chain recombines TRBV28 with TRBJ2-7, with a tentative D call TRBD2 (5 bases). The V end was cut by 5 bases, the J end by 6 bases, with 14 bases between. Per germline, CDR1 MDHEN and CDR2 SYDVKM. This CDR3 is 13 amino acids long. The CDR3: CASSVPWTPEQYF. The CDR3 DNA reads as TGTGCCAGCAGTGTCCCCTGGACTCCCGAGCAGTACTTC.

The chain links TRBV27 to TRBJ2-7; D gene uncertain. The CDR3 totals 13 residues. Looked up from germline, CDR1 is MNHEY and CDR2 is SMNVEV (reference sequence). Trimming cost V 5 bases and J 2 bases, with 10 bases left between them. The CDR3 DNA reads TGTGCCAGCAGTCCCTACCCCCCCTACGAGCAGTACTTC. It specifies CASSPYPPYEQYF.

Concerning this clone itself: The sample contains more than one DNA sequence encoding this CDR3. This chain connects TRBV4-1 to TRBJ1-5; D is unclear. Germline values: CDR1 MGHRA, CDR2 YSYEKL. Deletions cut 1 base from V and 4 bases from J, with 8 bases between. This CDR3 comprises 14 residues. CDR3 region: CASSQGSGNQPQHF. As DNA, the CDR3 is TGCGCCAGCAGCCAAGGGAGCGGTAATCAGCCCCAGCATTTT.

V and J are TRBV7-9 and TRBJ1-5; D is ambiguous. The CDR3 covers 17 residues. V lost 0 bases, J lost 0 bases, and 12 bases lay in between. The germline CDR1 and CDR2 sequences are SEHNR and FQNEAQ (reference sequence). The CDR3 DNA follows: TGTGCCAGCAGCTTAGCCCATAGGCAGTATAGCAATCAGCCCCAGCATTTT. Amino acids: CASSLAHRQYSNQPQHF.